Following are 11 T cell receptor beta chains from one sample sequenced in a study of T cells in women clearing cervical HPV infection. Assay used: immunoSEQ multiplex PCR; TCRdb lists only in-frame clones, some missing. The ten most abundant clones cover 10% of a sample with about 12,000 clones. The sequenced sample was blood buffy coat. These receptors originate from a woman between 18 and 70 years old with a cervical HPV16 infection that either progressed to CIN3+ or cleared (not recorded which).

As for this clone: The DNA ends 3 residues before the CDR3 does, and the rest of the CDR3 is filled in from the germline J gene. The rearrangement uses TRBV2 and TRBJ1-4; D uncertain. This CDR3 is 16 amino acids long. Germline CDR1 SNHLY, CDR2 FYNNEI. V lost 2 bases and J lost 8, with 18 bases in between. The CDR3 spells CASSEPPTTREEKLFF. The CDR3 DNA, read in part, is TGTGCCAGCAGTGAACCCCCCACAACTAGGGAGGAAAAA.

Details on this clone: The read stops 3 residues short of the end of the CDR3; the missing end is completed from the germline J gene. The V gene is TRBV19, the J gene TRBJ1-6, with D unclear. V lost 4 bases and J 12 bases, leaving 16 bases between the germline ends. The germline CDR1 and CDR2 sequences are LNHDA and SQIVND (reference sequence). This CDR3 is 14 amino acids long. This CDR3 reads CASSTGEVPVPLHF. Partial CDR3 DNA: TGTGCCAGTAGTACCGGGGAGGTCCCGGTACCC.

Note on this clone: The read ends 3 residues early relative to the CDR3; the germline J gene fills the gap. The genes are TRBV7-6 and TRBJ1-4; TRBD1 aligns across 9 bases. The germline V gene has CDR1 SGHVS and CDR2 FNYEAQ. The length of the CDR3 is 16 residues. Incomplete CDR3 DNA: TGTGCCAGCAGCTTAGAAGGGGGACAGGGTAATTCACCA. Amino acid sequence: CASSLEGGQGNSP. From start to end, the CDR3 is CASSLEGGQGNSPLFF.

With respect to this clone: Read coverage stops 3 residues before the CDR3 terminus; the germline J gene supplies the remainder. This rearrangement joins TRBV5-1 to TRBJ1-1, with D possibly being TRBD1 (5 bases). The V gene lost 3 bases and the J gene lost 1 base, with 7 bases spanning the gap. This CDR3 has 13 amino acids. The germline gives CDR1 SGHRS, CDR2 YFSETQ. The CDR3 DNA, read in part, is TGCGCCAGCAGCTCGACAGCGAACACTGAA. It is translated as CASSSTANTE. The full CDR3 protein is CASSSTANTEAFF.

Comments on this clone: Read coverage stops 3 residues before the CDR3 terminus; the germline J gene supplies the remainder. The chain carries TRBV20-1 and TRBJ1-2; 8 nucleotides line up with TRBD1. The germline CDR1 and CDR2 sequences are DFQATT and SNEGSKA (reference sequence). This CDR3 is built from 13 residues. Unmatched junction bases numbered 4, after V lost 3 bases and J lost 4 bases. The CDR3 reads CSASETGVYGYTF. The part of the CDR3 DNA that was read is TGCAGTGCTAGCGAGACAGGGGTCTATGGC.

Comments on this clone: The sequenced fragment ends 3 residues before the CDR3 boundary, so the rest is inferred from the germline J gene. Other nucleotide sequences in the sample specify the same CDR3. The chain is built from TRBV5-1 and TRBJ2-3; 9 nucleotides match TRBD2. Germline assignment: CDR1 SGHRS and CDR2 YFSETQ. Germline trimming cut 4 bases from V and 2 bases from J; bases unmatched to any gene: 5. This CDR3 contains 15 residues. The covered CDR3 bases are TGCGCCAGCAGCCTAGCGGGGAAGAACACAGATACG. Protein sequence: CASSLAGKNTDT. The entire CDR3 protein reads CASSLAGKNTDTQYF.

Of note for this clone: The junction does not match germline at one end; this may be a read error. The CDR3 end lies 3 residues beyond the end of the read and is filled in from the germline J gene. The chain carries TRBV7-9 and TRBJ2-7; maybe TRBD2 (7 bases). Germline assignment: CDR1 SEHNR and CDR2 FQNEAQ (reference sequence). The CDR3 is 13 residues long. CDR3 bases read: TGTTCCAGCAGCTTGGGGGGGGGCGACGAG. This gives the protein CSSSLGGGDE. The CDR3 as a whole reads CSSSLGGGDEQYF.

Of note for this clone: The observed sequence ends 3 residues before the CDR3 terminus, with the missing tail filled in from the germline J gene. The chain recombines TRBV18 with TRBJ1-2, with a tentative D call TRBD1 (6 bases). CDR3 length: 16 residues. Germline-derived CDR1 and CDR2 are KGHSH and LQKENI. The CDR3 loop reads CASSPRTSGGADTYTF. The CDR3 DNA, read in part, is TGTGCCAGCTCACCCCGGACTAGCGGGGGGGCAGATACC.

The sequenced CDR3 bases are TGTGCCAGTAGTGACCAGGGGGCGCTTAGAGAGACC. Translation gives CASSDQGALRET. The CDR3, in full, reads CASSDQGALRETQYF. V and J are TRBV19 and TRBJ2-5, with 8 bases lining up with TRBD1. The read is 3 residues too short to cover the CDR3 end, so that end is filled in from the germline J gene. The ends lost 5 bases at V and 4 bases at J; junction bases unmatched: 9. The length of the CDR3 is 15 residues. In germline, CDR1 is LNHDA, CDR2 SQIVND (reference sequence).

About this clone itself: The read ends 3 residues shy of where the CDR3 ends; the end is completed using the germline J gene. The chain employs TRBV20-1 and TRBJ2-7; D might be TRBD1 (5 bases). The CDR3 runs to 13 residues. CDR1 is DFQATT and CDR2 is SNEGSKA in the germline V gene (reference sequence). Trimming shortened V by 6 bases and J by 0 bases, and 12 bases separated the two germline ends. This chain's CDR3 is CSADSGSSYEQYF. The sequenced CDR3 bases are TGCAGTGCCGACAGTGGAAGCTCCTACGAG.

A word on this clone: The read stops 3 residues short of the end of the CDR3; the missing end is completed from the germline J gene. This rearrangement joins TRBV19 to TRBJ1-4; 8 bases map to TRBD1. The germline V gene encodes CDR1 LNHDA and CDR2 SQIVND (reference sequence). CDR3 length: 19 amino acids. V shed 5 bases and J 2 bases; nucleotides not matched to a gene: 16. The sequenced part of the CDR3 DNA is TGTGCCAGTAGTCAGACCGGGACAGGAAAAGGATCGACTAATGAAAAA. Residues: CASSQTGTGKGSTNEK. The CDR3, in full, reads CASSQTGTGKGSTNEKLFF.